This TCR beta chain is from a study of T-cell reconstitution after alpha-beta-depleted transplantation in children. A TCRbeta library incorporating unique molecular identifiers was prepared. TCRdb ran MiXCR on the PCR reads and lists one entry per CDR3 protein. The sample consists of 400,000 to 450,000 distinct CDR3 sequences, 43% of them appearing once. V was pared by 3 bases and J by 15 bases, with 13 bases of the junction left unmatched. CDR1 MDHEN and CDR2 SYDVKM come from the germline V gene. The CDR3 is 16 amino acids. The V and J genes are TRBV28 and TRBJ2-1, with 14 bases matching TRBD2. This material consisted of PBMCs, taken before TCRalphabeta/CD19-depleted stem cell transplant. The receptor's source is a girl aged 2-15 years with aplastic anemia, due to receive a stem cell transplant. The CDR3: CASSFFGTSGGGGPFF. The CDR3, as DNA: TGTGCCAGCAGTTTCTTTGGGACTAGCGGGGGAGGTGGGCCGTTCTTC.